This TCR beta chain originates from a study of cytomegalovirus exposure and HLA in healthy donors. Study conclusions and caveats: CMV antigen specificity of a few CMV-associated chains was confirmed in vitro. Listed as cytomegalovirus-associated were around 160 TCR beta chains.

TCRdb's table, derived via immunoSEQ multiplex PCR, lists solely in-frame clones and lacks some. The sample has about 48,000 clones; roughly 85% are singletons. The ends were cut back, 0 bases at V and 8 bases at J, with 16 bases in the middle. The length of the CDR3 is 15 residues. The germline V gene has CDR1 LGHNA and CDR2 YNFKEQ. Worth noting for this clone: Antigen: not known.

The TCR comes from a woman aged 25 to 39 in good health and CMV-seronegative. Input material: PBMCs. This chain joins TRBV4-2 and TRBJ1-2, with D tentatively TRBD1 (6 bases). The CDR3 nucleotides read TGTGCCAGCAGCCAAGAAAGGGGGGGGGCTATAGGCTACACCTTC. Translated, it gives CASSQERGGAIGYTF.